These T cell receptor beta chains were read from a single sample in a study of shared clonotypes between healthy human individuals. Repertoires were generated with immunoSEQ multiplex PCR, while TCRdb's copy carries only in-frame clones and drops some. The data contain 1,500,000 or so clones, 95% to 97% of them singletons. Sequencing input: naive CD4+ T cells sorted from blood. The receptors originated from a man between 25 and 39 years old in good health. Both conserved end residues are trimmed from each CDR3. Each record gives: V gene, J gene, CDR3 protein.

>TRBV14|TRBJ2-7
ASSHRLPTQY
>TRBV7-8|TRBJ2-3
ASSPSRGPGDTQY
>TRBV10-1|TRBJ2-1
ASSESSGRGGDEQF
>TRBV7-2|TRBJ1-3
ASSRQGSGGHTIY
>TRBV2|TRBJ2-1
ASSTRAGGDEQF
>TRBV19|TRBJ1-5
ASSITFTAGLVNQPQH
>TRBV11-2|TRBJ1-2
ASSLVTGGHYGYT
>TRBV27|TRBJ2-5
ASKGLAVQETQY
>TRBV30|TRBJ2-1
AWTAGQVRRNEQF
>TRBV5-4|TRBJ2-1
ASSHPSETYNEQF
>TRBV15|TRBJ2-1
ATSRGSHRLAGGNEQF
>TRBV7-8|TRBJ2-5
ASSLANAGETQY
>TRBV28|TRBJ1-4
ASSDQGAGSEKLF
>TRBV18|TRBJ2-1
ASSLGQGAYNEQF
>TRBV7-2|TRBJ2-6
ASTPNPAAGANVLT
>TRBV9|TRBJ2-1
ASSVEGLAGLNEQF
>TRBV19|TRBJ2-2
ASSIQGANTGELF
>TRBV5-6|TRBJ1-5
ASSRDSNQPQH
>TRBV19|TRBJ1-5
ASSIGPGAAQH
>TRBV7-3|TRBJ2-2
ASSASGTSGNTGELF
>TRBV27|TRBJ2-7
ASSQGVYEQY
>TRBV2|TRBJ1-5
ASSRDLPGQPQH
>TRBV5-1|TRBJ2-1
ASSLPGHEQF
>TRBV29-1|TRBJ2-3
SLTGTSGRGPTDTQY
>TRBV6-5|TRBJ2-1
ASSYSTIGDKQF
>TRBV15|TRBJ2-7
ATSRDDTDEQY
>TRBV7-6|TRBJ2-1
ASSLAPGLADNEQF
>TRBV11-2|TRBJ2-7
ASSLVPSNPYEQY
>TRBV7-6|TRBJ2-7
ASSPREGEQY
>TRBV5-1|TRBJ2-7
ASSLIGSSYEQY
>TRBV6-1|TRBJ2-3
ASTLLRDTQY
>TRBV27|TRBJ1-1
ASSSRGRGDTEAF
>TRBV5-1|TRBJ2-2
ASSSGTANTGELF
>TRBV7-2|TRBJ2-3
ASSLGERADTQY
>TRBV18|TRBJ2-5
ASSPLGQPETQY
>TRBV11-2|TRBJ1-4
ASSSREAGGYGEKLF